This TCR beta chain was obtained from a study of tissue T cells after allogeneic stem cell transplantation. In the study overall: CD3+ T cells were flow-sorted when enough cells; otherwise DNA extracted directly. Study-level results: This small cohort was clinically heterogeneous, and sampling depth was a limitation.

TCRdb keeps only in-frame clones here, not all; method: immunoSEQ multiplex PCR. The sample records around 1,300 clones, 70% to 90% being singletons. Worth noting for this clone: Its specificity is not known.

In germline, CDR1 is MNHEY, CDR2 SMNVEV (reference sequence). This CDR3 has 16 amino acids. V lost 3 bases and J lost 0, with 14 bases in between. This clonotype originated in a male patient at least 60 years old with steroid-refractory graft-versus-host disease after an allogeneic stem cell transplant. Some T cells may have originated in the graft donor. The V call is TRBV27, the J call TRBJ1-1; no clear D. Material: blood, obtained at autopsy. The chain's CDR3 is CASSFLSGGMNTEAFF. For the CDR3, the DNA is TGTGCCAGCAGTTTTCTGTCAGGCGGGATGAACACTGAAGCTTTCTTT.